These T cell receptor beta chains were read from a single sample in a study of T cells in Graves' hyperthyroidism and ophthalmopathy. TCRdb processed the multiplex PCR reads anew with MiXCR; each CDR3 protein has one entry. The table records over 350,000 distinct CDR3 sequences, approximately 15% of them present only once. What was sequenced was blood. The receptors shown here come from a young man with Graves' ophthalmopathy. Each CDR3 is given without its conserved first and last residue. A D gene is named only where the DNA matches it firmly.

TRBJ2-1,TRBV4-1,13,TRBD2,ASSHRTSGSSEQF
TRBJ2-1,TRBV19,11,TRBD2,ASSIERGDEQF
TRBJ2-7,TRBV4-1,13,TRBD2,ASSPIAGGNYEQY
.,TRBV5-1,17,TRBD2,ASSFWTSGDLVEGETQF
TRBJ1-6,TRBV5-1,13,.,ASSLRQQTNSPLH
TRBJ2-1,TRBV12-3/TRBV12-4,14,.,ASSLAPDYSSGEQF
TRBJ1-5,TRBV20-1,14,TRBD1,SAITGGASNNQPQH
TRBJ1-1,TRBV18,14,.,ASSPQIFLWGTEAF
TRBJ2-4,TRBV19,14,TRBD1,ASSTGQGRAKNIQY
TRBJ1-2,TRBV6-1,10,.,ASSELRRGYT
TRBJ2-5,TRBV9,14,TRBD1,ASSPWTGTREETQY
TRBJ1-6,TRBV11-1,12,.,ASSLTGPNSPLH
TRBJ1-1,TRBV16,12,.,ASSQSPGHTEAF
TRBJ2-2,TRBV7-9,11,TRBD2,ASRGGGTGELF
TRBJ2-2,TRBV3-1,13,TRBD1,ASSRDRGLTGELF
TRBJ2-3,TRBV12-3/TRBV12-4,13,TRBD1,ASSYRGLSTDTQY
TRBJ2-1,TRBV6-1,10,.,ASSPLSYEQF
TRBJ2-3,TRBV7-2,12,TRBD2,ASRLSGSTDTQY
TRBJ2-7,TRBV7-6,14,TRBD2,ASSFQLLAGVSEQY
TRBJ1-1,TRBV27,13,TRBD1,SSSSATGGNTEAF
TRBJ2-2,TRBV7-3,15,.,ASSRTSDSLNTGELF
TRBJ2-7,TRBV14,13,.,ASSQGDPAAYEQY
TRBJ1-1,TRBV7-9,12,TRBD1,ASSTGGLGTEAF
TRBJ2-5,TRBV4-2,15,TRBD2,ASSQVVAGEMGETQY
TRBJ2-1,TRBV5-1,12,TRBD2,ASNNPGTSGEQF
TRBJ2-4,TRBV11-3,11,.,ATNEGFGNIQY
TRBJ1-1,TRBV6-1,15,TRBD1,ASSHTTGQFGDTEAF
TRBJ1-1,TRBV2,10,.,ASRGLLTEAF
TRBJ2-2,TRBV20-1,10,.,SARDRSGELF
TRBJ2-3,TRBV3-1,13,.,ASSQDPAGTDTQY
TRBJ1-1,TRBV3-1,12,TRBD1,ASSGGQPNTEAF
TRBJ2-1,TRBV5-1,12,TRBD1,ASSRDRVYNEQF
TRBJ2-1,TRBV9,14,.,ASSVGGTIMYNEQF
TRBJ1-5,TRBV29-1,11,.,SVGIGSNQPQH
TRBJ1-1,TRBV7-8,10,.,ASSLVAGEAF
TRBJ2-5,TRBV11-2,11,.,ASSLDSRETQY
TRBJ2-2,TRBV7-9,17,TRBD2,ASSLSASERGPNTGELF
TRBJ1-1,TRBV7-8,9,TRBD1,ASSLTGAAF
TRBJ1-2,TRBV9,11,.,ASSATVNYGYT
TRBJ2-2,TRBV20-1,16,TRBD1,SAQVPGQGWSNTGELF
TRBJ2-1,TRBV30,13,TRBD1,AWSVVQGWSNEQF